Listed here are 13 T cell receptor beta chains from one sample, sequenced in a study of T cells in localized non-small cell lung cancer. The protocol was immunoSEQ multiplex PCR, while the TCRdb copy is restricted to in-frame clones and leaves out a portion. This table has roughly 38,000 clones, 85% to 90% appearing once. Source: peripheral blood, taken before any cancer treatment. The receptor source for this set is a female donor aged 60 or older with stage I squamous cell lung carcinoma.

The chain joins TRBV7-3 to TRBJ1-2, with D hard to call. The CDR3 is 13 amino acids. Germline CDR1 and CDR2: SGHTA and FQGTGA. V was shortened by 6 bases and J by 8 bases, with 16 bases between the two germline ends. The CDR3 sequence: CASRPNGDGGYTF. The CDR3 DNA is TGTGCCAGCAGACCCAATGGGGATGGGGGCTACACCTTC.

Written as DNA, the CDR3 is TGTGCCAGCAGTCCCCAGGTGCTGTCCTACTACGAGCAGTACTTC. Translation gives CASSPQVLSYYEQYF. V gene TRBV27 combines with J gene TRBJ2-7; no clear D. Germline-derived CDR1 and CDR2 are MNHEY and SMNVEV (reference sequence). Trimming shortened V by 5 bases and J by 3 bases, and 17 bases separated the two germline ends. The CDR3 spans 15 residues.

The chain couples TRBV19 to TRBJ1-1, with D possibly matching TRBD1 (6 bases). Looked up from germline, CDR1 is LNHDA and CDR2 is SQIVND (reference sequence). Trimming cost V 7 bases and J 4 bases, with 13 bases left between them. The CDR3 has 13 residues. The DNA of the CDR3 is TGTGCCAGTATTTTAAGGGGGAGCACTGAAGCTTTCTTT. Its translation is CASILRGSTEAFF.

This chain links TRBV7-2 with TRBJ2-7; no clear D gene. This CDR3 spans 15 amino acids. Germline V gene sequence: CDR1 SGHTA, CDR2 FQGNSA. With 5 bases removed from V and 3 bases from J, the gap between germline ends came to 17 bases. CDR3 sequence: CASSALDGKVYEQYF. The CDR3, as DNA: TGTGCCAGCAGCGCCTTGGACGGTAAAGTCTACGAGCAGTACTTC.

The rearrangement links TRBV7-2 to TRBJ2-7, with 10 bases identical to TRBD2. V shed 4 bases and J 6 bases; nucleotides not matched to a gene: 12. Per germline, CDR1 SGHTA and CDR2 FQGNSA. CDR3 length equals 16 residues. CDR3 region: CASSSPGASGSREQYF. DNA of the CDR3: TGTGCCAGCAGCTCCCCCGGAGCTAGCGGGAGTCGCGAGCAGTACTTC.

This chain connects TRBV5-1 to TRBJ2-7; tentative D call: TRBD2 (6 bases). V was pared by 4 bases and J by 0 bases, with 14 bases between. Germline V gives CDR1 SGHRS, CDR2 YFSETQ. The CDR3 sequence is 15 residues long. CDR3 residues: CASSPGDVYSYEQYF. CDR3 nucleotides: TGCGCCAGCAGCCCGGGGGACGTTTACTCCTACGAGCAGTACTTC. Supplemented by reference TRBV5-1 and TRBJ2-7, the full variable domain reads KAGVTQTPRYLIKTRGQQVTLSCSPISGHRSVSWYQQTPGQGLQFLFEYFSETQRNKGNFPGRFSGRQFSNSRSEMNVSTLELGDSALYLCASSPGDVYSYEQYFGPGTRLTVT.

V gene TRBV20-1 combines with J gene TRBJ2-5; tentatively, D is TRBD2 (5 bases). The CDR3 has 10 amino acids. Germline V gives CDR1 DFQATT, CDR2 SNEGSKA (reference sequence). The V end lost 5 bases, the J end lost 7 bases, and 8 bases lay between the germline ends. The CDR3 protein is CSAGEGTQYF. The DNA of the CDR3 is TGCAGTGCTGGCGAGGGGACCCAGTACTTC.

The rearrangement links TRBV2 to TRBJ1-4, with a tentative D call TRBD1 (5 bases). The V gene's germline CDR1 is SNHLY and CDR2 FYNNEI. Between the trimmed V and J ends, which lost 8 bases and 4 bases, there was a span of 17 bases. CDR3 length equals 15 residues. Here the CDR3 reads CASYHPGPVNEKLFF. In DNA form, the CDR3 reads TGTGCCAGCTACCACCCGGGACCGGTTAATGAAAAACTGTTTTTT.

The chain combines TRBV7-9 with TRBJ2-2; 8 nucleotides agree with TRBD1. Losses at the gene ends were 6 bases for V and 1 base for J; bases not matched to a gene: 1. CDR1 SEHNR and CDR2 FQNEAQ come from the germline V gene (reference sequence). CDR3 length: 14 residues. As DNA, the CDR3 is TGTGCCAGCAGAACAGGGGGGAACACCGGGGAGCTGTTTTTT. Protein product: CASRTGGNTGELFF.

This clone qualifies as medium-sized. The rearrangement joins TRBV4-1 to TRBJ2-7, with D tentatively TRBD2 (5 bases). CDR1 is MGHRA and CDR2 is YSYEKL in the germline V gene. With 5 bases removed from V and 1 base from J, the gap between germline ends came to 15 bases. This CDR3 region has 15 residues. CDR3 sequence (DNA): TGCGCCAGCAGCACCGGACCCGGGATTTCCTACGAGCAGTACTTC. Its protein is CASSTGPGISYEQYF.

In this sample, this clone turned up once. The chain employs TRBV25-1 and TRBJ1-2; the D is unclear. This CDR3 region has 14 residues. Looked up from germline, CDR1 is MGHDK and CDR2 is SYGVNS. Trimming left V 2 bases short and J 2 bases short, with 9 bases between. For the CDR3, the DNA is TGTGCCAGCAGTGAACCCCCAGGCAACTATGGCTACACCTTC. This translates into CASSEPPGNYGYTF.

The genes are TRBV7-3 and TRBJ1-5, with D uncertain. The V gene lost 1 base and the J gene lost 0 bases, with 16 bases spanning the gap. The CDR3 totals 18 residues. From germline, CDR1 is SGHTA and CDR2 FQGTGA. CDR3 DNA sequence: TGTGCCAGCAGCTTAAATAGGGCAGACGGCGGTAGCAATCAGCCCCAGCATTTT. Translated: CASSLNRADGGSNQPQHF.

This sequence joins TRBV19 and TRBJ2-1, with D tentatively TRBD2 (6 bases). This CDR3 has 18 residues. CDR1 and CDR2 (germline): LNHDA, SQIVND (reference sequence). Trimming left V 7 bases short and J 6 bases short, with 28 bases between. The CDR3 region has the DNA TGTGCCAGTAAGCAGGAGGGGACCCCCGTTTTATGGCGCAATGAGCAGTTCTTC. Its protein is CASKQEGTPVLWRNEQFF.